A single sample is the source of the 22 T cell receptor beta chains below, sequenced in a study of OX40 agonist ivuxolimab in advanced cancers. The library was prepared using the immunoSEQ multiplex PCR assay. TCRdb provides this immuneACCESS table in a form limited to in-frame rearrangements. Some clones are lacking; in checked studies, under half of them reflect an unresolved V gene, and why the rest are absent is not known. This sample lists just under 95,000 clones; around 86% were detected once. The top ten clonotypes cover more than 0.25% of the sample. The sample consisted of CD4+ or CD8+ T cells sorted from blood, taken in a trial of the OX40 agonist ivuxolimab. The receptors derive from an adult with an advanced solid tumor such as melanoma, head and neck, liver or kidney cancer.

V is TRBV14 and J is TRBJ2-3, with D possibly being TRBD1 (6 bases). CDR1 and CDR2 from the germline V gene are SGHDN and FVKESK. Trimming stripped 11 bases from V and 6 bases from J, with 15 bases between. The CDR3 covers 12 residues. This CDR3 is CALRGPGDTQYF. CDR3 nucleotides: TGTGCCCTCAGGGGTCCCGGGGATACGCAGTATTTT. The full variable domain, rest sourced from reference TRBV14 and TRBJ2-3, is EAGVTQFPSHSVIEKGQTVTLRCDPISGHDNLYWYRRVMGKEIKFLLHFVKESKQDESGMPNNRFLAERTGGTYSTLKVQPAELEDSGVYFCALRGPGDTQYFGPGTRLTVL.

The gene calls are TRBV6-5 and TRBJ2-3; 7 nucleotides match TRBD1. The V segment lost 0 bases and the J segment 2 bases; nucleotides outside the gene matches: 2. In germline, CDR1 is MNHEY, CDR2 SVGAGI. The CDR3 extends over 15 amino acids. The CDR3 DNA is TGTGCCAGCAGTTACTCGGGACAGCACACAGATACGCAGTATTTT. The encoded protein is CASSYSGQHTDTQYF.

This clone came up once. The rearrangement links TRBV2 to TRBJ2-7; the D gene is possibly TRBD2 (6 bases). The germline gives CDR1 SNHLY, CDR2 FYNNEI. CDR3 length: 14 amino acids. V gave up 6 bases and J gave up 0 bases, with 12 bases separating them. CDR3 nucleotide sequence: TGTGCCAGCAGGCGGGGCGATAGCTCCTACGAGCAGTACTTC. As protein: CASRRGDSSYEQYF.

V is TRBV7-9 and J is TRBJ1-4, with TRBD1 as a possible D gene (5 bases). This CDR3 comprises 15 residues. Per the germline V gene, CDR1 is SEHNR and CDR2 is FQNEAQ (reference sequence). V lost 3 bases to trimming and J lost 4 bases, with 12 bases between them. The CDR3 protein is CASSLATAFNEKLFF. The CDR3 DNA sequence: TGTGCCAGCAGCTTGGCGACAGCTTTTAATGAAAAACTGTTTTTT.

The rearrangement joins TRBV1 to TRBJ1-3. TRBV1 is given as a pseudogene. The CDR3 consists of 16 residues. Here the CDR3 reads CTSSYGTVRSGNTIYF. The CDR3 DNA is TGCACCAGCAGCTACGGGACGGTGAGGTCTGGAAACACCATATATTTT.

This clone was observed a handful of times. The V and J genes are TRBV5-1 and TRBJ1-6, with TRBD1 identical over 7 bases. This CDR3 comprises 13 residues. Germline loops: CDR1 SGHRS, CDR2 YFSETQ. Germline trimming cut 5 bases from V and 14 bases from J; bases unmatched to any gene: 10. CDR3 sequence: CASRPGTDGTLHF. The CDR3 region has the DNA TGCGCCAGCAGACCCGGGACAGATGGAACCCTCCACTTT. The variable domain in full, completed from reference TRBV5-1 and TRBJ1-6, reads KAGVTQTPRYLIKTRGQQVTLSCSPISGHRSVSWYQQTPGQGLQFLFEYFSETQRNKGNFPGRFSGRQFSNSRSEMNVSTLELGDSALYLCASRPGTDGTLHFGNGTRLTVT.

V is TRBV2 and J is TRBJ1-1, with 10 bases identical to TRBD1. The V gene end was trimmed by 6 bases and the J gene end by 4 bases; junction bases not matched to a gene: 5. The CDR3 covers 14 residues. Germline V CDR1 and CDR2: SNHLY, FYNNEI. CDR3: CASRSTGGFTEAFF. The CDR3 bases are TGTGCCAGCAGGTCGACAGGGGGCTTCACTGAAGCTTTCTTT.

The chain recombines TRBV7-3 with TRBJ2-7; tentative D call: TRBD1 (5 bases). The CDR3 contains 13 residues. V was clipped by 4 bases and J by 3 bases, with 10 bases between them. Germline V gene lookup returns CDR1 SGHTA and CDR2 FQGTGA. CDR3 bases: TGTGCCAGCAGCTACGACAGATACTACGAGCAGTACTTC. This codes for CASSYDRYYEQYF.

The chain employs TRBV1 and TRBJ2-7; TRBD2 is taken as the D call from the table, unchecked against the DNA. TRBV1 has pseudogene status. The CDR3 consists of 9 residues. CDR3 amino acids: CTSYSEQYF. The CDR3 region has the DNA TGCACCAGCTATAGCGAGCAGTACTTC.

The V call is TRBV9, the J call TRBJ2-5, with 11 nucleotides matching TRBD2. The germline gives CDR1 SGDLS, CDR2 YYNGEE. This CDR3 has 16 amino acids. V trimming: 0 bases; J trimming: 4 bases; junction bases outside the gene matches: 5. The CDR3 DNA sequence: TGTGCCAGCAGCGTAGGAAATAGCGGGGGGGTAGAGACCCAGTACTTC. Residues: CASSVGNSGGVETQYF.

In nucleotides, the CDR3 is TGTGCCAGCAGCTCCCGGGGACTTTACGAGCAGTACTTC. Amino acids: CASSSRGLYEQYF. The V and J genes are TRBV11-2 and TRBJ2-7, with D perhaps matching TRBD2 (6 bases). The CDR3 length is 13 residues. Per germline, CDR1 SGHAT and CDR2 FQNNGV. With 4 bases removed from V and 4 bases from J, the gap between germline ends came to 11 bases.

V usage is TRBV5-1 and J usage is TRBJ1-3, with 8 bases lining up with TRBD1. J gave up 4 bases and V 4 bases, and 4 bases lay outside the gene matches. This CDR3 has 14 residues. The germline CDR1 and CDR2 sequences are SGHRS and YFSETQ. CDR3 DNA sequence: TGCGCCAGCAGCAAGGGACAGGTGGGAAACACCATATATTTT. It yields the protein CASSKGQVGNTIYF.

The gene calls are TRBV4-2 and TRBJ2-7, with D unclear. The CDR3 consists of 14 residues. Germline CDR1 LGHNA, CDR2 YNFKEQ. The V end lost 1 base, the J end lost 0 bases, and 7 bases lay between the germline ends. CDR3 in amino acids: CASSQVDTSYEQYF. Written as DNA, the CDR3 is TGTGCCAGCAGCCAAGTCGACACCTCCTACGAGCAGTACTTC.

This chain connects TRBV7-2 to TRBJ2-3; 7 bases align to TRBD1. Germline V gene data show CDR1 as SGHTA and CDR2 as FQGNSA. This CDR3 contains 17 residues. Trimming removed 5 bases from V and 1 base from J; junction bases left unmatched: 12. This CDR3 is CASSRTPVTGRTDTQYF. Written as DNA, the CDR3 is TGTGCCAGCAGCCGCACCCCAGTGACAGGGCGCACAGATACGCAGTATTTT.

This chain links TRBV6-5 with TRBJ1-2, with no clear D. Between the trimmed V and J ends, which lost 4 bases and 5 bases, there was a span of 14 bases. Germline V lookup: CDR1 MNHEY, CDR2 SVGAGI. CDR3 length: 14 amino acids. The CDR3 reads CASSSSEGFYGYTF. CDR3 DNA: TGTGCCAGCAGTTCTTCTGAGGGATTTTATGGCTACACCTTC.

V and J are TRBV6-5 and TRBJ1-2; D is unresolved. This CDR3 has 12 residues. Looked up from germline, CDR1 is MNHEY and CDR2 is SVGAGI. Trimming stripped 5 bases from V and 3 bases from J, with 7 bases between. The CDR3 DNA reads as TGTGCCAGCAGTGGACGGCACTATGGCTACACCTTC. Its protein product is CASSGRHYGYTF.

The chain's CDR3 is CASSLVGRANTGELFF. CDR3 in DNA: TGCGCCAGCAGCTTGGTAGGTAGGGCGAACACCGGGGAGCTGTTTTTT. V usage is TRBV5-1 and J usage is TRBJ2-2; no reliable D call. Trimming shortened V by 0 bases and J by 0 bases, and 9 bases separated the two germline ends. Germline V gene data show CDR1 as SGHRS and CDR2 as YFSETQ. This CDR3 contains 16 residues.

This clone was observed a few times. The chain combines TRBV7-6 with TRBJ1-3, with D unclear. The CDR3 loop spans 16 amino acids. Germline V gene lookup returns CDR1 SGHVS and CDR2 FNYEAQ. The V end was cut by 2 bases, the J end by 0 bases, with 11 bases between. The CDR3 sequence is CASSLSPPRSGNTIYF. For the CDR3, the DNA is TGTGCCAGCAGCTTAAGTCCCCCGCGCTCTGGAAACACCATATATTTT.

This chain connects TRBV11-2 to TRBJ1-6; possible D gene TRBD1, 5 bases. Germline V CDR1 and CDR2: SGHAT, FQNNGV. V gave up 4 bases and J gave up 7 bases, with 11 bases separating them. CDR3 length: 14 residues. Here the CDR3 reads CASSYWDGNSPLHF. CDR3 nucleotide sequence: TGTGCCAGCAGCTACTGGGACGGCAATTCACCCCTCCACTTT.

The chain carries TRBV7-2 and TRBJ1-1; no definite D call. Germline V lookup: CDR1 SGHTA, CDR2 FQGNSA. The germline V and J ends were trimmed by 8 bases and 4 bases, with 14 bases remaining between them. The CDR3 runs 13 residues. CDR3 amino acids: CASPLRESTEAFF. CDR3 DNA: TGTGCCAGCCCTCTGAGGGAGAGCACTGAAGCTTTCTTT.

This clone was recorded many times. The chain employs TRBV30 and TRBJ1-1; 7 nucleotides match TRBD1. The CDR3 consists of 11 residues. Losses at the gene ends were 7 bases for V and 3 bases for J; bases not matched to a gene: 2. Germline CDR1 and CDR2: GTSNPN and SVGIG (reference sequence). CDR3 loop: CASTGHTEAFF. For the CDR3, the DNA is TGTGCCTCGACAGGGCACACTGAAGCTTTCTTT.

The CDR3 protein is CASSTSSREQYF. CDR3 nucleotides: TGTGCCAGCAGCACCTCGTCGAGGGAGCAGTACTTC. The V gene is TRBV11-1, the J gene TRBJ2-7, with D unresolved. V dropped 5 bases and J dropped 7 bases, with 12 bases sitting between them. Germline lookup yields CDR1 SGHAT and CDR2 FQDESV (reference sequence). CDR3 length: 12 residues.